The 18 T cell receptor beta chains below all came from one sample that was sequenced in a study of T cells expressing NK-cell markers. TCRdb re-called the 5' RACE reads and shows each CDR3 protein once, DNA omitted. The sample table includes 150,000 to 180,000 distinct CDR3 sequences. Source material: blood T cells: a sorted CD56 or NKG2C T cell subset, CD4+ or CD8+ T cells, or bulk PBMC T cells (not recorded which). Receptor source: a woman in her 50s in good health.

The chain uses TRBV3-1 and TRBJ2-5; TCRdb's D gene call, TRBD1, goes unchecked for lack of DNA. This CDR3 is built from 16 residues. Germline V gene data show CDR1 as LGHDT and CDR2 as YNNKEL (reference sequence). The CDR3 here is CASSPGTGGNGETQYF.

V and J are TRBV6-8 and TRBJ2-2. In germline, CDR1 is MNHGY, CDR2 SAAAGT. CDR3 size: 12 residues. CDR3 sequence reads: CASSGTPGSCFF.

The V call is TRBV4-2, the J call TRBJ2-5; TCRdb gives TRBD1 as the D gene, but with no DNA this cannot be confirmed. This CDR3 contains 15 residues. Germline V gene lookup returns CDR1 LGHNA and CDR2 YNFKEQ. CDR3 protein: CASSQLPGSAETQYF.

This chain uses TRBV4-1 with TRBJ2-1; as DNA is missing, the TRBD2 call by TCRdb cannot be tested. CDR1 is MGHRA and CDR2 is YSYEKL in the germline V gene. This CDR3 comprises 17 residues. The CDR3 loop is CASSQDSLPSGRNEQFF.

This sequence joins TRBV6-6 and TRBJ1-1. The CDR3 runs 15 residues. Germline V lookup: CDR1 MNHNY, CDR2 SVGAGI (reference sequence). The CDR3 sequence: CASSYSIEKRTEAFF.

This chain connects TRBV4-1 to TRBJ2-7; TCRdb indicates TRBD1, and absent DNA this call remains unverified. This CDR3 has 16 residues. Germline CDR1 MGHRA, CDR2 YSYEKL. CDR3 loop: CASSPEPTGSYYEQYF.

The rearrangement joins TRBV4-1 to TRBJ2-3; TCRdb selects TRBD1, and the lack of DNA leaves this call unchecked. CDR3 length equals 14 residues. The germline gives CDR1 MGHRA, CDR2 YSYEKL. The CDR3 loop reads CASSQEGAGDTQYF.

This chain joins TRBV4-2 and TRBJ2-3; TCRdb's assignment of TRBD2 cannot be checked, as there is no DNA. The CDR3 runs 15 residues. Per the germline V gene, CDR1 is LGHNA and CDR2 is YNFKEQ. The chain's CDR3 is CASSPGTSATDTQYF.

The chain combines TRBV12-3 or TRBV12-4 with TRBJ2-3. The CDR3 runs 14 residues. This CDR3 is CASGLGLAPDTQYF.

J is TRBJ1-6 and V is TRBV6-5; without DNA, the TCRdb call of TRBD1 cannot be checked. Germline CDR1 MNHEY, CDR2 SVGAGI. The CDR3 has 16 amino acids. This CDR3 is CASTKSWTGGNSPLHF.

The chain couples TRBV6-1 to TRBJ2-1; TCRdb calls TRBD1, which cannot be checked without DNA. Germline V gives CDR1 MNHNS, CDR2 SASEGT. This CDR3 is 15 amino acids long. CDR3: CASIPAGGSYNEQFF.

This rearrangement joins TRBV11-2 to TRBJ2-7; TCRdb's D call, TRBD1, is unchecked because there is no DNA. The germline V gene has CDR1 SGHAT and CDR2 FQNNGV. This CDR3 spans 16 amino acids. This CDR3 is CASSLPIGGQTYEQYF.

V and J are TRBV13 and TRBJ2-3; the D call of TRBD2 rests on TCRdb alone, since no DNA is present to check it. Germline V lookup: CDR1 PRHDT, CDR2 FYEKMQ (reference sequence). The CDR3 contains 13 residues. The CDR3 reads CASSLAGRDTQYF.

The rearrangement links TRBV7-9 to TRBJ2-7; the TRBD2 assignment by TCRdb is unverifiable without DNA. Germline CDR1 and CDR2: SEHNR and FQNEAQ (reference sequence). CDR3 size: 15 residues. CDR3 sequence: CASSLTGLGIYEQYF.

The V gene is TRBV7-9, the J gene TRBJ1-6. Germline CDR1 SEHNR, CDR2 FQNEAQ (reference sequence). The CDR3 is 13 amino acids. CDR3 sequence: CASSSGLESPLHF.

V usage is TRBV2 and J usage is TRBJ2-1; with no DNA, the TCRdb D assignment of TRBD2 cannot be verified. Germline V gene sequence: CDR1 SNHLY, CDR2 FYNNEI. The CDR3 loop spans 18 amino acids. The CDR3 here is CASRGTSGTPPPDNEQFF.

The V gene is TRBV7-9, the J gene TRBJ2-5; TCRdb designates TRBD2, a call that cannot be tested without DNA. The CDR3 is 16 amino acids. Germline V gene data show CDR1 as SEHNR and CDR2 as FQNEAQ (reference sequence). CDR3 residues: CASSTGTSGRSETQYF.

The genes are TRBV11-2 and TRBJ2-2; TCRdb's D gene call, TRBD1, goes unchecked for lack of DNA. CDR1 is SGHAT, CDR2 FQNNGV, per germline. The CDR3 sequence is 14 residues long. This CDR3 reads CASSLQGGTGELFF.